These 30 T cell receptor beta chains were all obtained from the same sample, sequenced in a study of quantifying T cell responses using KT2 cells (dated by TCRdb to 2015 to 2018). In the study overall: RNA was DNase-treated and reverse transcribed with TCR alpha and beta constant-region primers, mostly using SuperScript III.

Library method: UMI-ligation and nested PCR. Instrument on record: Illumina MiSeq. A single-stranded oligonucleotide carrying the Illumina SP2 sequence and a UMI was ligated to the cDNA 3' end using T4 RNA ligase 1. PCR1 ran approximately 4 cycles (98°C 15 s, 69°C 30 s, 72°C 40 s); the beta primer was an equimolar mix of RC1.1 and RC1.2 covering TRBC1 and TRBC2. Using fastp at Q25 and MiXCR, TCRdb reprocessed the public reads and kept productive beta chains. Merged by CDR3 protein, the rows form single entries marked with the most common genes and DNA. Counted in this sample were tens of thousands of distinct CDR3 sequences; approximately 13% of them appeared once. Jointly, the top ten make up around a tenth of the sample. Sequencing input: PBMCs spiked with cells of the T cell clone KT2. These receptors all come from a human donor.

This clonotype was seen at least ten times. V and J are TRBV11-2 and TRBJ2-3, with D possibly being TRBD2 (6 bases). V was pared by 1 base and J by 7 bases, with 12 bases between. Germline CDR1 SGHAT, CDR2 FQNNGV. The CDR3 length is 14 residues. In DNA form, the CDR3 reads TGTGCCAGCAGCTTAGTGAAGGGGAGGCATACGCAGTATTTT. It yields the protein CASSLVKGRHTQYF.

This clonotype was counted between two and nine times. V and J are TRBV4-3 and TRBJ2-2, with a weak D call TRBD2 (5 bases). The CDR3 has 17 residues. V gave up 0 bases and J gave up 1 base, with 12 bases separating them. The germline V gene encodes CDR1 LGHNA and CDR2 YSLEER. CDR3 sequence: CASSQEPGGVNTGELFF. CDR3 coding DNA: TGCGCCAGCAGCCAAGAGCCCGGAGGCGTGAACACCGGGGAGCTGTTTTTT.

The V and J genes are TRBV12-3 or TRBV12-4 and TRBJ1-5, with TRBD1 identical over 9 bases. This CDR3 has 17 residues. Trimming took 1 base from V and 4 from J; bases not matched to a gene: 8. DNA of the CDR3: TGTGCCAGCAGTTTAGGGTTGGGGACAGGGAAGAATCAGCCCCAGCATTTT. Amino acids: CASSLGLGTGKNQPQHF.

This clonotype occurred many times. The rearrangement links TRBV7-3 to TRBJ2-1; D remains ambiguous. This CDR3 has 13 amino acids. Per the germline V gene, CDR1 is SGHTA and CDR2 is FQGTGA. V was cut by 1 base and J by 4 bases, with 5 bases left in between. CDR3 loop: CASSLMGYNEQFF. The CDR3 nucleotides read TGTGCCAGCAGCTTAATGGGTTACAATGAGCAGTTCTTC.

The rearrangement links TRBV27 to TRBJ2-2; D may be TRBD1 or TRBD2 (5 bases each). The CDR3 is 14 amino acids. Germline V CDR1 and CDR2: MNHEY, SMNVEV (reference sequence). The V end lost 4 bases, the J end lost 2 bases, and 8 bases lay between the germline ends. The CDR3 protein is CASSWGPNTGELFF. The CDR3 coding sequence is TGTGCCAGCAGTTGGGGACCCAACACCGGGGAGCTGTTTTTT.

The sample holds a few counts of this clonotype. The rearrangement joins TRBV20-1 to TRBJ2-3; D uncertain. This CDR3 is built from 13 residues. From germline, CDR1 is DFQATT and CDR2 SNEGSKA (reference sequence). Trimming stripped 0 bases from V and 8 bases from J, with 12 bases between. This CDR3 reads CSARDQPSATQYF. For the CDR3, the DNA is TGCAGTGCTAGAGATCAGCCTAGTGCTACGCAGTATTTT.

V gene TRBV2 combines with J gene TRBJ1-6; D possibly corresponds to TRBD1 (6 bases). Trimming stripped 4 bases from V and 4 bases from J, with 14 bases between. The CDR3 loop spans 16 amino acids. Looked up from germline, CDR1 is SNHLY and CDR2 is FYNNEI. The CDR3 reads CASSVPTGLYNSPLHF. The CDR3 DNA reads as TGTGCCAGCAGTGTCCCAACAGGGTTATATAATTCACCCCTCCACTTT.

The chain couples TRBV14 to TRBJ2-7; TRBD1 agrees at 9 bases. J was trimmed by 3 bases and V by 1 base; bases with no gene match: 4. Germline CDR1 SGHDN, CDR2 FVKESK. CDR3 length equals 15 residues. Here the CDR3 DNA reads TGTGCCAGCAGCCAAGGTGGGACAGGGATCTACGAGCAGTACTTC. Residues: CASSQGGTGIYEQYF.

The CDR3: CASSQFPLAGGRGEQFF. For the CDR3, the DNA is TGTGCCAGCAGCCAATTTCCTCTAGCGGGAGGGCGGGGTGAGCAGTTCTTC. The chain joins TRBV14 to TRBJ2-1, with 12 bases identical to TRBD2. The CDR3 runs 17 residues. V shed 2 bases and J 9 bases; nucleotides not matched to a gene: 11. CDR1 is SGHDN, CDR2 FVKESK, per germline.

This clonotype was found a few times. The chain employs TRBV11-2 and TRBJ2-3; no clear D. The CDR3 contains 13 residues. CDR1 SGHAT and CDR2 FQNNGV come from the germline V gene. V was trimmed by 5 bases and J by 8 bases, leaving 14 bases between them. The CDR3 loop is CASSPFLKGTQYF. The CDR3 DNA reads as TGTGCCAGCAGCCCCTTTTTAAAGGGTACGCAGTATTTT.

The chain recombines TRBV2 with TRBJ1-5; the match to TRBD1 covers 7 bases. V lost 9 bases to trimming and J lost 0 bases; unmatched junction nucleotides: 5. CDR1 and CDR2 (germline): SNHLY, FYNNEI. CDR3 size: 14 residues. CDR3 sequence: CASRNRGSNQPQHF. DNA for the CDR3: TGTGCCAGTCGAAACAGGGGTAGCAATCAGCCCCAGCATTTT.

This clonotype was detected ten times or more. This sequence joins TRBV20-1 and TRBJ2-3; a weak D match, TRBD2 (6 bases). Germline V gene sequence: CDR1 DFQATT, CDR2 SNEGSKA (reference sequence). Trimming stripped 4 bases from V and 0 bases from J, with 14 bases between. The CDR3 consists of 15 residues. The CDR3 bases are TGCAGTGCTAAGTTGTCAGGGACTAGCACAGATACGCAGTATTTT. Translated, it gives CSAKLSGTSTDTQYF.

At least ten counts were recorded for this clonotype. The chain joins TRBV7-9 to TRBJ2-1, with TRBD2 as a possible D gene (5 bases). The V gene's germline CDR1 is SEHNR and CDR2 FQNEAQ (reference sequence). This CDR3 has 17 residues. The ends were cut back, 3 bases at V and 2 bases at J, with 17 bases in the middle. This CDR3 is CASSFLPGSYTYNEQFF. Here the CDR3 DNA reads TGTGCCAGCAGCTTCCTCCCGGGGAGCTACACCTACAATGAGCAGTTCTTC.

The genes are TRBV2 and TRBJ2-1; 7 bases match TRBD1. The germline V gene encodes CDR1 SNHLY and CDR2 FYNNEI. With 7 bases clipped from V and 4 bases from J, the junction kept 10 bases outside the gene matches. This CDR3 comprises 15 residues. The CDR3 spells CASTNRDRRYNEQFF. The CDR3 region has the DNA TGTGCCAGCACCAACCGGGACAGAAGATACAATGAGCAGTTCTTC.

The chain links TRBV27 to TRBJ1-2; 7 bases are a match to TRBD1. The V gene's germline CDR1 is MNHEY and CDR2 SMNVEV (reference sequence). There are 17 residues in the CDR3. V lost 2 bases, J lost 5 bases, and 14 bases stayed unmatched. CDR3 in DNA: TGTGCCAGCAGTTTAAGGTCATCTGGACAGGCGAGATATGGCTACACCTTC. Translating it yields CASSLRSSGQARYGYTF.

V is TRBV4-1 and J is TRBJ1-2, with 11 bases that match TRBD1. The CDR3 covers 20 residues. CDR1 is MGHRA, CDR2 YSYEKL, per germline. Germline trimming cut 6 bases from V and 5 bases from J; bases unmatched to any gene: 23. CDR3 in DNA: TGCGCCAGCAGTCCAAGAGGGGGTGGGACAGGGGGTCGGGAGGTTTATGGCTACACCTTC. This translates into CASSPRGGGTGGREVYGYTF.

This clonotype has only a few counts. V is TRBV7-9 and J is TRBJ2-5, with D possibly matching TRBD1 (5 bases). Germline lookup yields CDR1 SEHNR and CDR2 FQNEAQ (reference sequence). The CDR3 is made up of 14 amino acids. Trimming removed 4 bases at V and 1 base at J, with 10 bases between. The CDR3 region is CASSSRQSQETQYF. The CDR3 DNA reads TGTGCCAGCAGCTCTCGACAGTCCCAAGAGACCCAGTACTTC.

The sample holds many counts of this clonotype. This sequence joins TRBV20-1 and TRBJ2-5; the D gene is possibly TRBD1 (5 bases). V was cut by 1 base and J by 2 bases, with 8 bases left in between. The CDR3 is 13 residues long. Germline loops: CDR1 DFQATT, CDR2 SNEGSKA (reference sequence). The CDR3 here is CSARVPGQETQYF. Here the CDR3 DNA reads TGCAGTGCTAGAGTTCCAGGGCAAGAGACCCAGTACTTC.

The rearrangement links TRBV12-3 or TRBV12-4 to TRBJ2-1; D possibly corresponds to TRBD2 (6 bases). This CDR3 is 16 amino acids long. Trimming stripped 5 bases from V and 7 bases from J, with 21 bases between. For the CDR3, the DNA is TGTGCCAGCAGTCCCGGGTGGCGGGGAGTTACAAATGAGCAGTTCTTC. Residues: CASSPGWRGVTNEQFF.

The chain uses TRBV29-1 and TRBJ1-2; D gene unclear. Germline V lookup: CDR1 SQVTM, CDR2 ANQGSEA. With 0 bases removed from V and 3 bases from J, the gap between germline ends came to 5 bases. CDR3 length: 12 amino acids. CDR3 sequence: CSVEDQHYGYTF. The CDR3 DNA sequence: TGCAGCGTTGAAGATCAGCACTATGGCTACACCTTC.

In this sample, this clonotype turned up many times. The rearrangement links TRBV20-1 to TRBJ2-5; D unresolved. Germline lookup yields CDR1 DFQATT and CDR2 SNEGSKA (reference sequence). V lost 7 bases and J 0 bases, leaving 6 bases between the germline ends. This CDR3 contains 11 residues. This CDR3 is CSGENQETQYF. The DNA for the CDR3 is TGCAGTGGGGAAAACCAAGAGACCCAGTACTTC.

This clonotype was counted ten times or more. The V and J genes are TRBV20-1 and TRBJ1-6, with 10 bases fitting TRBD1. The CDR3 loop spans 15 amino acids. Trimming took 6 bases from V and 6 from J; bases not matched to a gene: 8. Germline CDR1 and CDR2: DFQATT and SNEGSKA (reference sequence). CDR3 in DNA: TGCAGTGCCAGGACAGGGGGGGGAAGTAATTCACCCCTCCACTTT. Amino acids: CSARTGGGSNSPLHF.

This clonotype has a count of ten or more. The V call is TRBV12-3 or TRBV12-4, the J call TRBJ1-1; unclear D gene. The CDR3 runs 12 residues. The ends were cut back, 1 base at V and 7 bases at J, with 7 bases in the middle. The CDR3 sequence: CASSLGGSEAFF. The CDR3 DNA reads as TGTGCCAGCAGTTTAGGCGGCAGTGAAGCTTTCTTT.

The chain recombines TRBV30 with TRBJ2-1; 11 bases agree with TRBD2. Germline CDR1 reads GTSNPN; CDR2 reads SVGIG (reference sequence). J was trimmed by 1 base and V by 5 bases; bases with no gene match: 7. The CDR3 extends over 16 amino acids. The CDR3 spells CAWVLAGGRSYNEQFF. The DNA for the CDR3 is TGTGCCTGGGTTCTAGCGGGAGGCCGATCCTACAATGAGCAGTTCTTC.

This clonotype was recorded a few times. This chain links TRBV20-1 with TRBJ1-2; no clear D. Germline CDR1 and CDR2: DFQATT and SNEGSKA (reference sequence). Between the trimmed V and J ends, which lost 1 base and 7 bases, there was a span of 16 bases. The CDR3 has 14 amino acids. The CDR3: CSARVGIERGGYTF. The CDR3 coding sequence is TGCAGTGCTAGAGTAGGAATCGAGCGTGGTGGCTACACCTTC.

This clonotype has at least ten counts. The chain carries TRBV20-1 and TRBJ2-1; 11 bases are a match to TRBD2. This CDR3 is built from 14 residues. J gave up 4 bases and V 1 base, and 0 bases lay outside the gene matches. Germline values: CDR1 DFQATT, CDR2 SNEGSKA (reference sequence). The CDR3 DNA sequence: TGCAGTGCTAGAGGACTAGCGGGGTACAATGAGCAGTTCTTC. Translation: CSARGLAGYNEQFF.

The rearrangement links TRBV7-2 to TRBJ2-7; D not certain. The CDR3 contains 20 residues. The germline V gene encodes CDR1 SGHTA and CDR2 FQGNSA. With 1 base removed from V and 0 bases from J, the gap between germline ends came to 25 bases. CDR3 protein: CASSLGSWRLPRSPSYEQYF. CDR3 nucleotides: TGTGCCAGCAGCTTAGGGTCTTGGCGGCTCCCCCGGTCCCCCTCCTACGAGCAGTACTTC.

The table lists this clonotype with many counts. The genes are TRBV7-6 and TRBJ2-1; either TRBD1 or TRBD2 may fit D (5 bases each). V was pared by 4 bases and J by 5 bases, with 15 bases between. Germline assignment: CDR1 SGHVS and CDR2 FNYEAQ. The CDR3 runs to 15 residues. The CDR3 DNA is TGTGCCAGCAGCTCCGCGCCGGGACGGCACAATGAGCAGTTCTTC. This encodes CASSSAPGRHNEQFF.

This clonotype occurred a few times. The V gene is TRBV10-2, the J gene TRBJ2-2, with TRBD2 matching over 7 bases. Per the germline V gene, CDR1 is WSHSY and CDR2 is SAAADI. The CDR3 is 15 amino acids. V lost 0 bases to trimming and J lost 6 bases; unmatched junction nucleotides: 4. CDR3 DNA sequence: TGCGCCAGCAGTGAGTCCGCGGGGGTGGCCGGGGAGCTGTTTTTT. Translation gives CASSESAGVAGELFF.

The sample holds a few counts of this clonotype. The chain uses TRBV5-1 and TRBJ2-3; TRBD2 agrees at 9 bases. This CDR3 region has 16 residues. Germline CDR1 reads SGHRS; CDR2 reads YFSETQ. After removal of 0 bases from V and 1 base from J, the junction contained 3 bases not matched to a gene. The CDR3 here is CASSLVSSGGTDTQYF. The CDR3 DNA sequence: TGCGCCAGCAGCTTGGTATCTAGCGGGGGCACAGATACGCAGTATTTT.